Listed below are T cell receptor beta chains from one sample, sequenced in a study of regulatory T cells in long-lasting Graves disease. TCRdb ran MiXCR on the multiplex PCR reads and lists one entry per CDR3 protein. The table has about 470,000 distinct CDR3 sequences, about 15% seen once. These same data were also listed under a study on T cells in Graves' hyperthyroidism and ophthalmopathy.

The specimen was peripheral blood mononuclear cells (PBMCs), collected at new diagnosis, from a patient treated with antithyroid drugs. These receptors all come from a woman younger than 45 with Graves disease. Both conserved end residues are trimmed from each CDR3.

SARVWTGELF | TRBJ2-2 | TRBV20-1
ASSPESKSSNEQF | TRBJ2-1 | TRBV18
ASSVGPTGDGTGELF | TRBJ2-2 | TRBV9
ATSDGAGGYQPQH | TRBJ1-5 | TRBV24-1
ASSYLTKETQY | TRBJ2-5 | TRBV6-5
ASSLAATGYTEAF | TRBJ1-1 | TRBV11-2
ASSLTGPSTEAF | TRBJ1-1 | TRBV19
ASSLPPTLRLQETQY | TRBJ2-5 | TRBV6-2/TRBV6-3
ASQYSNQPQH | TRBJ1-5 | TRBV7-9
ASSTRLPPDTQY | TRBJ2-3 | TRBV7-9
ATSVAGTGVIQNIQY | TRBJ2-4 | TRBV24-1
SARRTGVETQY | TRBJ2-5 | TRBV20-1
ASSSATSGQETQY | TRBJ2-5 | TRBV5-4
SASGIYNEQF | TRBJ2-1 | TRBV20-1
AIFRDYSYNEQF | TRBJ2-1 | TRBV2
ASSLGTGAEAF | TRBJ1-1 | TRBV7-2